The sequence of this TCR beta chain was determined in a study of siplizumab effects on memory and regulatory T cells. Overall study findings and caveats: Versus roughly 27% in controls, the mappable alloreactive CD4+ clones averaged about 74% Treg-derived with siplizumab.

This clone occurred a few times. Its antigen is currently unknown. Libraries were prepared by immunoSEQ multiplex PCR; TCRdb keeps only in-frame clonotypes and omits some of them. The sample has over 95,000 clones; around 93% are singletons. This CDR3 region has 15 residues. Unmatched junction bases numbered 12, after V lost 10 bases and J lost 4 bases. Looked up from germline, CDR1 is LNHDA and CDR2 is SQIVND (reference sequence). The chain uses TRBV19 and TRBJ2-2; 7 bases match TRBD2. Source material: non-Treg CD4+ T cells sorted from blood. The source of this sequence is a human donor in good health. For the CDR3, the DNA is TGTGCCACCACTACCCCGGGGGAGGGCACCGGGGAGCTGTTTTTT. Translation gives CATTTPGEGTGELFF.